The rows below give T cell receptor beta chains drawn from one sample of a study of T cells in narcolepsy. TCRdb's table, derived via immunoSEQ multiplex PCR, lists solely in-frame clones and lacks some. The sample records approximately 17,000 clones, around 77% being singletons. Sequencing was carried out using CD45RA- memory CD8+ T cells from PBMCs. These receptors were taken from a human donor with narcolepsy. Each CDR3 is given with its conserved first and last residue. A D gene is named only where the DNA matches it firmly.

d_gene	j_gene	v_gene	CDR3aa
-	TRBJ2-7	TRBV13	CASSLGSEQYF
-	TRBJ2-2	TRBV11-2	CASSLVYWSGELFF
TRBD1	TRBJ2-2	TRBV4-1	CASSPSTGAHGELFF
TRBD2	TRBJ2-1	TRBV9	CASSVSDAGGLHEQFF
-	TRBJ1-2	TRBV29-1	CSVVSDTNYGYTF
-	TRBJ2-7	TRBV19	CASSTGNLYEQYF
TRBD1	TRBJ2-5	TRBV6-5	CASSLVGTGQETQYF
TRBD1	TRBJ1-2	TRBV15	CATSGTGVSNYGYTF
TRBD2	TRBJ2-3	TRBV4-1	CASSQEPGLAQYF
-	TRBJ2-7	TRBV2	CASLRTVSSYEQYF
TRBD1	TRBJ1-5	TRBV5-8	CASSQGVGGNQPQHF
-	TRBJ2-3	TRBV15	CATSRGQTLSTDTQYF
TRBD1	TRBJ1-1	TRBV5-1	CASSLSTGWDTEAFF
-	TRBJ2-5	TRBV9	CASSVVEEGGQETQYF